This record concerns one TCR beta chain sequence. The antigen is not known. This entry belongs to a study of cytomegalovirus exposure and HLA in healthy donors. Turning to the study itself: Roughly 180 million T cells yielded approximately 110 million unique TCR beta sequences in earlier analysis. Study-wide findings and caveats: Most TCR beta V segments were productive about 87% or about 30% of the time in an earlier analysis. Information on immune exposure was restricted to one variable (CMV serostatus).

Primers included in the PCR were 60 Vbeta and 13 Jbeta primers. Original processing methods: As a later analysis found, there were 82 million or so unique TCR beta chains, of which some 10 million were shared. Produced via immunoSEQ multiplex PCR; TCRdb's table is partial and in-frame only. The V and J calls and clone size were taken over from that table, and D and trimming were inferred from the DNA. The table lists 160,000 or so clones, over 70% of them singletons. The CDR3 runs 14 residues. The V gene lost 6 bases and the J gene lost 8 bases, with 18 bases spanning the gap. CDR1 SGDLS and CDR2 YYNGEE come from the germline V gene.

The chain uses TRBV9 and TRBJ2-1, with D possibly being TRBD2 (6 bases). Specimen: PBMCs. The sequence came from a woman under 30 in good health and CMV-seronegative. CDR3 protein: CASTPSGTRDEQFF. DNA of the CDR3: TGTGCCAGCACCCCCTCCGGGACTCGGGATGAGCAGTTCTTC.